The T cell receptor beta chain described here comes from a study of blood T cell repertoires in COVID-19. Study-level information: Collection of acute and convalescent COVID-19 samples took place in the United States, Italy and Spain. The cDNA or gDNA used as material had been derived from T cells, B-cell-depleted T cells, or PBMCs.

Per the authors' pipeline: Amplified reference gene primers provided the basis for estimating nucleated cell counts. The repertoire was sequenced with immunoSEQ multiplex PCR; TCRdb's copy has only in-frame clones and lacks some. V, J and clone size reflect that table, while D and trimming were determined from the DNA. This sample has about 250,000 clones, with 86% found just once. CDR3 length: 13 amino acids. Looked up from germline, CDR1 is SGHAT and CDR2 is FQNNGV. The ends were cut back, 0 bases at V and 6 bases at J, with 6 bases in the middle. The clonotype was recovered from a woman aged 55 to 70 who had recovered from COVID-19. The rearrangement links TRBV11-2 to TRBJ1-5; no clear D gene. Specimen: peripheral blood. The chain's CDR3 is CASSLDSFQPQHF. The CDR3 DNA reads TGTGCCAGCAGCTTAGACTCCTTTCAGCCCCAGCATTTT. Full variable domain (rest looked up from reference TRBV11-2 and TRBJ1-5): EAGVAQSPRYKIIEKRQSVAFWCNPISGHATLYWYQQILGQGPKLLIQFQNNGVVDDSQLPKDRFSAERLKGVDSTLKIQPAKLEDSAVYLCASSLDSFQPQHFGDGTRLSIL.